This is a list of T cell receptor beta chains from one sample in a study of blood T cell repertoires in COVID-19. Method: immunoSEQ multiplex PCR; TCRdb's copy keeps in-frame clones and lacks some. Of roughly 500,000 clones in the sample, approximately 90% were seen once. The sample taken for sequencing was PBMCs or T cells enriched from blood (not recorded which). The source is a woman between 40 and 55 years old who had recovered from COVID-19. Both conserved end residues are part of each CDR3. The D gene is left open where the match is weak. Clone size is shown for a subset of rows, as once, few, many or a class of expanded clone.

size: NA
D: NA
J: TRBJ2-7
V: TRBV28
DNA: TGTGCCAGCAGTTTAGGGGTGATCGGGGTTGAGCAGTACTTC
CDR3: CASSLGVIGVEQYF

size: NA
D: NA
J: TRBJ1-2
V: TRBV2
DNA: TGTGCCAGCAGTGAAGGTCGAGCGGTAGAAGCCCAGGGGGGCTACACCTTC
CDR3: CASSEGRAVEAQGGYTF

size: NA
D: NA
J: TRBJ2-1
V: TRBV24-1
DNA: TGTGCCACCAGTGATTTGCGGAAAACAGGGTTGGATGAGCAGTTCTTC
CDR3: CATSDLRKTGLDEQFF

size: few
D: TRBD1
J: TRBJ1-3
V: TRBV7-9
DNA: TGTGCCAGCAGCCTGGGGACAGGGCGCCCTGGAAACACCATATATTTT
CDR3: CASSLGTGRPGNTIYF

size: NA
D: NA
J: TRBJ2-5
V: TRBV19
DNA: TGTGCCAGTTCCCATATCAGCGGGTACAGACACCAAGAGACCCAGTACTTC
CDR3: CASSHISGYRHQETQYF

size: NA
D: NA
J: TRBJ1-3
V: TRBV5-1
DNA: TGCGCCAGCAGCTCGGGGAGGTTATGGGGCTCTGGAAACACCATATATTTT
CDR3: CASSSGRLWGSGNTIYF

size: NA
D: TRBD1
J: TRBJ2-7
V: TRBV9
DNA: TGTGCCACAAGCCCCCGGGACAGCCCCTACGAGCAGTACTTC
CDR3: CATSPRDSPYEQYF

size: NA
D: NA
J: TRBJ1-1
V: TRBV15
DNA: TGTGCCACCAGCAGACCTACAGGGTACACTGAAGCTTTCTTT
CDR3: CATSRPTGYTEAFF

size: NA
D: NA
J: TRBJ1-5
V: TRBV6-4
DNA: TGTGCCAGCAGTACGACAGAGAATCAGCCCCAGCATTTT
CDR3: CASSTTENQPQHF

size: NA
D: NA
J: TRBJ1-1
V: TRBV19
DNA: TGTGCCAGTAGTGACAGGCAGAACACTGAAGCTTTCTTT
CDR3: CASSDRQNTEAFF

size: few
D: NA
J: TRBJ1-1
V: TRBV30
DNA: TGTGCCTGGATTTATCCGGGCACTGAAGCTTTCTTT
CDR3: CAWIYPGTEAFF

size: NA
D: NA
J: TRBJ1-5
V: TRBV19
DNA: TGTGCCAGTAGTATCGTCCCGTGGGCAAATCAGCCCCAGCATTTT
CDR3: CASSIVPWANQPQHF

size: NA
D: TRBD2
J: TRBJ2-1
V: TRBV5-1
DNA: TGCGCCAGCAGCTCGGGACTAGCGGATTACAATGAGCAGTTCTTC
CDR3: CASSSGLADYNEQFF

size: NA
D: NA
J: TRBJ1-6
V: TRBV7-2
DNA: TGTGCCAGCAGCTTAGGACCCCAGGGGTTGGACTCACCCCTCCACTTT
CDR3: CASSLGPQGLDSPLHF

size: NA
D: TRBD1
J: TRBJ2-1
V: TRBV4-1
DNA: TGCGCCAGCAGAGTCGACAGGGAACATGTATGGGATGAGCAGTTCTTC
CDR3: CASRVDREHVWDEQFF

size: NA
D: NA
J: TRBJ2-1
V: TRBV15
DNA: TGTGCCACCAGCAGAGTGGCGGCCTACTACAATGAGCAGTTCTTC
CDR3: CATSRVAAYYNEQFF

size: NA
D: NA
J: TRBJ1-5
V: TRBV11-2
DNA: TGTGCCAGCAGCTTATCCCTAGATAGCAATCAGCCCCAGCATTTT
CDR3: CASSLSLDSNQPQHF

size: NA
D: TRBD2
J: TRBJ2-3
V: TRBV13
DNA: TGTGCCAGCAGCCCCTTAGCGGGCTCCACAGATACGCAGTATTTT
CDR3: CASSPLAGSTDTQYF

size: few
D: TRBD1
J: TRBJ1-1
V: TRBV18
DNA: TGTGCCAGCTCACCAGACAGGGGGACTGAAGCTTTCTTT
CDR3: CASSPDRGTEAFF

size: NA
D: NA
J: TRBJ2-3
V: TRBV29-1
DNA: TGCAGCGTTGGGGAACCGGACGGGATCACAGATACGCAGTATTTT
CDR3: CSVGEPDGITDTQYF

size: NA
D: TRBD1
J: TRBJ1-2
V: TRBV19
DNA: TGTGCCAGCTTAGAGGACAGGGGCCTAACTAACTATGGCTACACCTTC
CDR3: CASLEDRGLTNYGYTF

size: once
D: TRBD2
J: TRBJ2-7
V: TRBV27
DNA: TGTGCCAGCAGTTTATCTTGGGGAGGGCAATACGAGCAGTACTTC
CDR3: CASSLSWGGQYEQYF

size: NA
D: TRBD2
J: TRBJ2-7
V: TRBV9
DNA: TGTGCCAGCAGCCGTAGCGGGAGAGAGGTCGACGAGCAGTACTTC
CDR3: CASSRSGREVDEQYF

size: NA
D: TRBD1
J: TRBJ1-1
V: TRBV5-6
DNA: TGTGCCAGCAGCCTTCGACAGGGGGCAGGGGCTTTCTTT
CDR3: CASSLRQGAGAFF

size: NA
D: NA
J: TRBJ2-6
V: TRBV15
DNA: TGTGCCACCAGCAGAGATCTGAGAGGGGCCAACGTCCTGACTTTC
CDR3: CATSRDLRGANVLTF

size: NA
D: NA
J: TRBJ1-1
V: TRBV29-1
DNA: TGCAGCGTTGAGACAGCCACTGAAGCTTTCTTT
CDR3: CSVETATEAFF

size: NA
D: NA
J: TRBJ2-2
V: TRBV2
DNA: TGTGCCAGCAGGATCCAGGGACAGAACACCGGGGAGCTGTTTTTT
CDR3: CASRIQGQNTGELFF

size: NA
D: NA
J: TRBJ2-3
V: TRBV2
DNA: TGTGCCAGCAGTGAGCAGGGTACAGATACGCAGTATTTT
CDR3: CASSEQGTDTQYF

size: NA
D: NA
J: TRBJ2-3
V: TRBV19
DNA: TGTGCCAGTACTCTGGAGGGTACCAGCACAGATACGCAGTATTTT
CDR3: CASTLEGTSTDTQYF

size: NA
D: NA
J: TRBJ2-7
V: TRBV27
DNA: TGTGCCAGCAGGGCGAGTGGGAGCTCCTACGAGCAGTACTTC
CDR3: CASRASGSSYEQYF

size: NA
D: NA
J: TRBJ2-2
V: TRBV21-1
DNA: TGTGCCAGCAGCAAAGCGCACGGGGGGCGCGCCGGGGAGCTGTTTTTT
CDR3: CASSKAHGGRAGELFF

size: NA
D: TRBD2
J: TRBJ2-3
V: TRBV4-1
DNA: TGCGCCAGCAGCCAAGAGGGACTAGCGGGAGAAGAAGATACGCAGTATTTT
CDR3: CASSQEGLAGEEDTQYF

size: NA
D: TRBD1
J: TRBJ2-5
V: TRBV5-1
DNA: TGCGCCAGCAGCTTAGGGGACAGGGAAGAGACCCAGTACTTC
CDR3: CASSLGDREETQYF

size: NA
D: TRBD1
J: TRBJ1-4
V: TRBV5-1
DNA: TGCGCCAGCAGCTGGATGGGACAGGGAGGTGAAAAACTGTTTTTT
CDR3: CASSWMGQGGEKLFF

size: NA
D: NA
J: TRBJ2-1
V: TRBV15
DNA: TGTGCCACCAGCAGAGATGGGGGCGAGCAGTTCTTC
CDR3: CATSRDGGEQFF

size: NA
D: NA
J: TRBJ2-5
V: TRBV18
DNA: TGTGCCAGCTCACCAATTTCTCTCAGAGGCGAGACCCAGTACTTC
CDR3: CASSPISLRGETQYF

size: NA
D: NA
J: TRBJ2-1
V: TRBV12-2
DNA: TGTGCAAGTCGCTTTGTGACTTCCCAGTTCTTC
CDR3: CASRFVTSQFF

size: NA
D: NA
J: TRBJ2-6
V: TRBV12-5
DNA: TGTGCTAGTGGTTTACCGAGCTCTGGGGCCAACGTCCTGACTTTC
CDR3: CASGLPSSGANVLTF

size: NA
D: NA
J: TRBJ1-5
V: TRBV7-9
DNA: TGTGCCAGCAGCTTAATGGGGCGTAGCAATCAGCCCCAGCATTTT
CDR3: CASSLMGRSNQPQHF

size: many
D: TRBD1
J: TRBJ1-2
V: TRBV4-1
DNA: TGCGCCAGCAGCCAAGTAAACAGGGGAGGCGGCTACACCTTC
CDR3: CASSQVNRGGGYTF

size: NA
D: TRBD1
J: TRBJ1-1
V: TRBV6-5
DNA: TGTGCCAGCAGTACTGCCGGGACAGGGACTGAAGCTTTCTTT
CDR3: CASSTAGTGTEAFF

size: NA
D: TRBD1
J: TRBJ1-1
V: TRBV30
DNA: TGTGCCTGGGGGACAGGGGTTGACACTGAAGCTTTCTTT
CDR3: CAWGTGVDTEAFF

size: NA
D: TRBD1
J: TRBJ1-5
V: TRBV28
DNA: TGTGCCAGCAGTTTGGGGGACAGTAGTCAGCCCCAGCATTTT
CDR3: CASSLGDSSQPQHF

size: NA
D: TRBD2
J: TRBJ2-7
V: TRBV7-2
DNA: TGTGCCAGCAGCTTATTTTACGGGAGGGCCCACGAGCAGTACTTC
CDR3: CASSLFYGRAHEQYF

size: NA
D: NA
J: TRBJ2-1
V: TRBV12-5
DNA: TGTGCTAGTGGTTTAGGCGGACTCTTATCCTACAATGAGCAGTTCTTC
CDR3: CASGLGGLLSYNEQFF

size: NA
D: NA
J: TRBJ1-3
V: TRBV20-1
DNA: TGCAGTGCTAGTAAGCCAGGGGCTGGAAACACCATATATTTT
CDR3: CSASKPGAGNTIYF

size: NA
D: TRBD2
J: TRBJ2-3
V: TRBV6-2/TRBV6-3
DNA: TGTGCCAGCAGCGGACTAGCGGGAGGGCACAATACGCAGTATTTT
CDR3: CASSGLAGGHNTQYF

size: NA
D: TRBD2
J: TRBJ2-7
V: TRBV6-4
DNA: TGTGCCAGCAATAGCGGGAGAAGGTACGAGCAGTACTTC
CDR3: CASNSGRRYEQYF

size: NA
D: NA
J: TRBJ1-1
V: TRBV2
DNA: TGTGCCAGCAAAGACGGGTCAGCTTTCTTT
CDR3: CASKDGSAFF

size: once
D: NA
J: TRBJ2-6
V: TRBV5-4
DNA: TGTGCCAGCGGAGGTATGGCTGGGGCCAACGTCCTGACTTTC
CDR3: CASGGMAGANVLTF

size: NA
D: TRBD1
J: TRBJ1-5
V: TRBV10-2
DNA: TGCGCCAGCAGAAGGACAGGGGTGGATCAGCCCCAGCATTTT
CDR3: CASRRTGVDQPQHF

size: NA
D: NA
J: TRBJ2-3
V: TRBV5-1
DNA: TGCGCCAGCAGCTCCGAGTTAGATACGCAGTATTTT
CDR3: CASSSELDTQYF

size: NA
D: NA
J: TRBJ2-5
V: TRBV6-1
DNA: TGTGCCAGCAGTCCAGGGAGGGAGACCCAGTACTTC
CDR3: CASSPGRETQYF

size: NA
D: NA
J: TRBJ1-5
V: TRBV7-9
DNA: TGTGCCAGCAGCTTAGGGCTCAATCAGCCCCAGCATTTT
CDR3: CASSLGLNQPQHF

size: NA
D: NA
J: TRBJ1-1
V: TRBV10-1
DNA: TGCGCCAGCAGTGACAGGCACACTGAAGCTTTCTTT
CDR3: CASSDRHTEAFF

size: few
D: NA
J: TRBJ1-5
V: TRBV6-5
DNA: TGTGCCAGCAAGTCCAGGGGAAGGCAGCCCCAGCATTTT
CDR3: CASKSRGRQPQHF

size: NA
D: NA
J: TRBJ2-1
V: TRBV29-1
DNA: TGCAGCGTTGATTCCGGGACTCCGATATACAATGAGCAGTTCTTC
CDR3: CSVDSGTPIYNEQFF

size: NA
D: TRBD2
J: TRBJ2-4
V: TRBV4-3
DNA: TGCGCCAGCAGCCAAGGACTAGCGGGAGGGCGGGGCAAAAACATTCAGTACTTC
CDR3: CASSQGLAGGRGKNIQYF

size: NA
D: TRBD1
J: TRBJ1-2
V: TRBV14
DNA: TGTGCCAGCAGCCGACAGGGTTTGAGTGGCTACACCTTC
CDR3: CASSRQGLSGYTF